This T cell receptor beta chain was sequenced in a study of response to subunit inactivated influenza vaccine. From germline, CDR1 is DFQATT and CDR2 SNEGSKA (reference sequence). Trimming shortened V by 3 bases and J by 7 bases, and 7 bases separated the two germline ends. The CDR3 sequence is 11 residues long. Via MiXCR, TCRdb re-called the RT-PCR reads, giving one row per CDR3 protein. The table includes under 750,000 distinct CDR3 sequences, approximately 12% detected once. This clonotype has a count of ten or more. The material sequenced was PBMCs from blood, taken on the day of vaccination. The clonotype originates from a man aged 45-65 years who received an inactivated influenza vaccine. The V gene is TRBV20-1, the J gene TRBJ2-1; possibly TRBD1 or TRBD2 for D (5 bases each). In DNA, the CDR3 is TGCAGTGCTAGGGGGGATAATGAGCAGTTCTTC. Protein: CSARGDNEQFF.